A single sample gave rise to the 27 T cell receptor beta chains below, sequenced in a study of OX40 agonist ivuxolimab in advanced cancers. The table came from immunoSEQ multiplex PCR; TCRdb's copy has only in-frame clones and leaves some out. The data hold fewer than 75,000 clones, with roughly 92% observed a single time. Sample: CD4+ or CD8+ T cells sorted from blood, taken in a trial of the OX40 agonist ivuxolimab. The origin of the receptors is an adult with an advanced solid tumor such as melanoma, head and neck, liver or kidney cancer.

This chain joins TRBV19 and TRBJ1-5; tentative D call: TRBD1 (5 bases). Germline V lookup: CDR1 LNHDA, CDR2 SQIVND (reference sequence). This CDR3 spans 15 amino acids. Trimming cost V 3 bases and J 2 bases, with 11 bases left between them. CDR3 sequence reads: CASSISQVGNQPQHF. In nucleotides, the CDR3 is TGTGCCAGTAGTATTTCACAGGTCGGCAATCAGCCCCAGCATTTT.

This clone appeared a few times. This chain connects TRBV7-9 to TRBJ2-3; the match to TRBD2 covers 7 bases. Trimming at V came to 1 base and at J to 1 base, leaving 2 bases not matched to a gene. The length of the CDR3 is 15 residues. CDR1 SEHNR and CDR2 FQNEAQ come from the germline V gene (reference sequence). The CDR3: CASSLVLAGTDTQYF. In DNA form, the CDR3 reads TGTGCCAGCAGCTTAGTCCTAGCGGGCACAGATACGCAGTATTTT.

This clone has just one count. The V gene is TRBV6-5, the J gene TRBJ2-7; D not certain. Trimming removed 0 bases at V and 3 bases at J, with 6 bases between. The CDR3 totals 13 residues. Germline V lookup: CDR1 MNHEY, CDR2 SVGAGI. This CDR3 is CASSYSYSYEQYF. Written as DNA, the CDR3 is TGTGCCAGCAGTTACTCGTACAGCTACGAGCAGTACTTC.

The CDR3 nucleotides read TGCGCCAGCAGAAGGGGACAGGGCCCCCCGGAGACCCAGTACTTC. Amino acids: CASRRGQGPPETQYF. This chain joins TRBV5-1 and TRBJ2-5; TRBD1 agrees at 9 bases. Germline trimming cut 5 bases from V and 5 bases from J; bases unmatched to any gene: 10. Germline CDR1 SGHRS, CDR2 YFSETQ. This CDR3 region has 15 residues.

CDR3: CASSLRAGSRETQYF. The CDR3 bases are TGTGCCAGCAGCTTGAGGGCGGGATCGAGGGAGACCCAGTACTTC. This chain joins TRBV5-5 and TRBJ2-5; TRBD2 might be the D (6 bases). This CDR3 is 15 amino acids long. V was trimmed by 1 base and J by 5 bases, leaving 15 bases between them. The V gene's germline CDR1 is SGHKS and CDR2 YYEKEE (reference sequence).

J is TRBJ1-1 and V is TRBV7-9, with 7 bases lining up with TRBD1. The CDR3 covers 14 residues. V was pared by 2 bases and J by 5 bases, with 5 bases of the junction left unmatched. CDR1 and CDR2 from the germline V gene are SEHNR and FQNEAQ (reference sequence). The CDR3 protein is CASSLLQGSTEAFF. For the CDR3, the DNA is TGTGCCAGCAGCTTATTACAGGGGAGTACTGAAGCTTTCTTT.

This chain connects TRBV21-1 to TRBJ1-4; the table's D call TRBD1 went unverified against the DNA. TRBV21-1 represents a pseudogene. This CDR3 region has 19 residues. CDR3 in amino acids: CASSQDALDRGTTNEKLFF. The CDR3 DNA reads as TGTGCCAGCAGCCAGGACGCACTAGACAGGGGCACAACTAATGAAAAACTGTTTTTT.

This chain joins TRBV18 and TRBJ2-5; weak D call: TRBD1 (6 bases). The CDR3 length is 15 residues. Germline loops: CDR1 KGHSH, CDR2 LQKENI. V lost 5 bases and J 0 bases, leaving 13 bases between the germline ends. CDR3 nucleotide sequence: TGTGCCAGCTCAAGAGGACAGCCCCACCAAGAGACCCAGTACTTC. As protein: CASSRGQPHQETQYF. The full variable domain, in which reference TRBV18 and TRBJ2-5 provide the parts outside the CDR3, is NAGVMQNPRHLVRRRGQEARLRCSPMKGHSHVYWYRQLPEEGLKFMVYLQKENIIDESGMPKERFSAEFPKEGPSILRIQQVVRGDSAAYFCASSRGQPHQETQYFGPGTRLLVL.

The chain has TRBV19 and TRBJ1-1, with D possibly TRBD1 on 5 matching bases. The V end lost 1 base, the J end lost 4 bases, and 16 bases lay between the germline ends. The germline V gene encodes CDR1 LNHDA and CDR2 SQIVND (reference sequence). The CDR3 length is 16 residues. The CDR3 nucleotides are TGTGCCAGTAGTATAGGACTGGCAGGGACTTTCACTGAAGCTTTCTTT. This gives the protein CASSIGLAGTFTEAFF.

The chain has TRBV10-1 and TRBJ2-6; D uncertain. The V end was cut by 0 bases, the J end by 4 bases, with 10 bases between. The CDR3 runs to 16 residues. The germline CDR1 and CDR2 sequences are WNHNN and SYGVQD (reference sequence). In DNA, the CDR3 is TGCGCCAGCAGTGAGTCCAAACTCTCCGGGGCCAACGTCCTGACTTTC. This gives the protein CASSESKLSGANVLTF.

The chain couples TRBV6-6 to TRBJ1-2, with a tentative D call TRBD1 (6 bases). This CDR3 comprises 16 residues. Trimming removed 9 bases at V and 8 bases at J, with 28 bases between. Germline CDR1 MNHNY, CDR2 SVGAGI (reference sequence). The CDR3 sequence: CASRELGVGGLRGYTF. The CDR3 DNA sequence: TGTGCCAGTCGCGAATTAGGGGTAGGGGGTTTGAGAGGCTACACCTTC.

This sequence joins TRBV5-1 and TRBJ2-7; no definite D call. Per germline, CDR1 SGHRS and CDR2 YFSETQ. V lost 0 bases and J 0 bases, leaving 4 bases between the germline ends. The CDR3 runs 13 residues. Written as DNA, the CDR3 is TGCGCCAGCAGCTTGGCGATCTCCTACGAGCAGTACTTC. It codes for CASSLAISYEQYF.

The J gene is TRBJ2-7, the V gene TRBV19, with D possibly being TRBD1 (6 bases). This CDR3 is built from 14 residues. Trimming removed 5 bases at V and 2 bases at J, with 13 bases between. Per germline, CDR1 LNHDA and CDR2 SQIVND (reference sequence). The CDR3 nucleotides are TGTGCCAGTAGTTGGGACACGGGGACCTACGAGCAGTACTTC. It translates to CASSWDTGTYEQYF.

The rearrangement links TRBV2 to TRBJ1-3; the D gene is possibly TRBD1 (5 bases). This CDR3 has 12 residues. V lost 4 bases to trimming and J lost 9 bases, with 10 bases between them. CDR1 is SNHLY and CDR2 is FYNNEI in the germline V gene. The CDR3 here is CASSGEGSTIYF. The CDR3 DNA reads TGTGCCAGCAGTGGGGAGGGGAGCACCATATATTTT.

The chain uses TRBV4-2 and TRBJ2-3; 12 nucleotides align to TRBD2. Trimming cost V 6 bases and J 8 bases; bases outside gene matches: 9. The CDR3 loop spans 15 amino acids. Per germline, CDR1 LGHNA and CDR2 YNFKEQ. CDR3 bases: TGTGCCAGCAGGTCATTGACTAGCGGGAGAGGTACGCAGTATTTT. Translated: CASRSLTSGRGTQYF.

This chain connects TRBV2 to TRBJ2-2; D might be TRBD2 (5 bases). Germline V gene data show CDR1 as SNHLY and CDR2 as FYNNEI. This CDR3 contains 15 residues. Trimming removed 7 bases from V and 6 bases from J, with 18 bases in between. CDR3 protein: CASKVEGFGSGELFF. The DNA for the CDR3 is TGTGCCAGCAAGGTCGAGGGATTTGGTTCCGGGGAGCTGTTTTTT.

The V and J genes are TRBV27 and TRBJ1-6; D gene unclear. V was cut by 2 bases and J by 10 bases, with 9 bases left in between. The CDR3 loop spans 13 amino acids. The germline gives CDR1 MNHEY, CDR2 SMNVEV (reference sequence). CDR3 in DNA: TGTGCCAGCAGTTTAAGCAGGTACTCACCCCTCCACTTT. Translation: CASSLSRYSPLHF.

This CDR3 is CASSFAGRTEAFF. The CDR3 DNA follows: TGTGCCAGCAGCTTCGCAGGGCGAACTGAAGCTTTCTTT. The gene calls are TRBV7-2 and TRBJ1-1, with D tentatively TRBD1 (5 bases). The germline V gene encodes CDR1 SGHTA and CDR2 FQGNSA. Trimming took off 3 bases at V and 5 bases at J, with 10 bases between the two ends. The CDR3 sequence is 13 residues long.

The chain uses TRBV7-3 and TRBJ2-2, with 8 bases identical to TRBD1. CDR1 and CDR2 (germline): SGHTA, FQGTGA. The J segment lost 2 bases and the V segment lost 5 bases, leaving 10 bases of the junction unmatched. This CDR3 comprises 17 residues. CDR3 sequence reads: CASSRHSPGGNTGELFF. Here the CDR3 DNA reads TGTGCCAGCAGCCGTCATTCGCCAGGGGGCAACACCGGGGAGCTGTTTTTT.

There are a few counts of this clone. The genes are TRBV7-9 and TRBJ1-2; D gene uncertain. The germline V gene has CDR1 SEHNR and CDR2 FQNEAQ (reference sequence). This CDR3 comprises 14 residues. Trimming removed 1 base at V and 5 bases at J, with 11 bases between. CDR3 residues: CASSLDSAGYGYTF. The CDR3 DNA sequence: TGTGCCAGCAGCTTAGACTCAGCTGGATATGGCTACACCTTC.

V is TRBV18 and J is TRBJ1-1; D is possibly TRBD1 (5 bases). This CDR3 region has 13 residues. Trimming removed 5 bases from V and 2 bases from J, with 9 bases in between. The germline V gene has CDR1 KGHSH and CDR2 LQKENI. CDR3 region: CASSGGINTEAFF. CDR3 nucleotide sequence: TGTGCCAGCTCAGGGGGGATTAACACTGAAGCTTTCTTT.

This rearrangement joins TRBV2 to TRBJ1-3; D unclear. Germline V lookup: CDR1 SNHLY, CDR2 FYNNEI. Deletions cut 1 base from V and 0 bases from J, with 7 bases between. CDR3 length: 15 residues. CDR3 DNA sequence: TGTGCCAGCAGTGAAGGGGTTCTCTCTGGAAACACCATATATTTT. This sequence encodes CASSEGVLSGNTIYF.

This chain links TRBV4-3 with TRBJ2-1, with 7 bases matching TRBD2. Germline values: CDR1 LGHNA, CDR2 YSLEER. The CDR3 loop spans 13 amino acids. Germline trimming cut 3 bases from V and 9 bases from J; bases unmatched to any gene: 5. DNA of the CDR3: TGCGCCAGCAGCCACCCGGGAGGAGGTGAGCAGTTCTTC. Protein sequence: CASSHPGGGEQFF.

The chain uses TRBV12-5 and TRBJ1-3; D is possibly TRBD1 (6 bases). V lost 2 bases and J lost 3, with 11 bases in between. The germline gives CDR1 LGHNT, CDR2 FRNRAP. The CDR3 contains 15 residues. The CDR3 protein is CASGLLTGGGNTIYF. The CDR3 nucleotides read TGTGCTAGTGGTTTGTTGACAGGAGGTGGAAACACCATATATTTT.

This clone was detected only a few times. J is TRBJ1-4 and V is TRBV28, with D perhaps matching TRBD1 (6 bases). This CDR3 contains 13 residues. CDR1 is MDHEN and CDR2 is SYDVKM in the germline V gene. Trimming took 7 bases from V and 8 from J, leaving 14 bases between them. The CDR3 reads CASKNRAAEKLFF. CDR3 DNA: TGTGCCAGCAAGAACAGGGCGGCGGAAAAACTGTTTTTT.

V usage is TRBV19 and J usage is TRBJ2-5; D gene ambiguous. From germline, CDR1 is LNHDA and CDR2 SQIVND (reference sequence). Trimming cost V 5 bases and J 3 bases, with 13 bases left between them. CDR3 length: 14 amino acids. DNA for the CDR3: TGTGCCAGTAGTGAAGTGCTCCTGGAAGAGACCCAGTACTTC. It is translated as CASSEVLLEETQYF.

The chain links TRBV28 to TRBJ1-1; 8 nucleotides match TRBD1. With V trimmed by 6 bases and J by 3 bases, 6 bases remained unmatched. CDR1 is MDHEN and CDR2 is SYDVKM in the germline V gene. This CDR3 is 14 amino acids long. The CDR3 sequence is CASRRRGPDTEAFF. The CDR3 DNA sequence: TGTGCCAGCAGGCGCAGGGGGCCGGACACTGAAGCTTTCTTT.